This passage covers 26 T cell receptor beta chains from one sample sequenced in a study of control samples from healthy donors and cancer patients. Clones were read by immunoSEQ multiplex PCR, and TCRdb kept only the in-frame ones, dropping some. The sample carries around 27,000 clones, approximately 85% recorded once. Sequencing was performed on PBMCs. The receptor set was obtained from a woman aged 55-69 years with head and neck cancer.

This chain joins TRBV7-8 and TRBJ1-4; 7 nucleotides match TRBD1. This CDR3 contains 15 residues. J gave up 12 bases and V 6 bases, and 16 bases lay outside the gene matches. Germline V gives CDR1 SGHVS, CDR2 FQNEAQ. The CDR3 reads CASSHLYDRASELFF. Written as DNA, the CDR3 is TGTGCCAGCAGTCACTTATATGACAGGGCGAGCGAACTGTTTTTT.

The DNA for the CDR3 is TGTGCCAGCAGTCTCCAGGGCGGCCTTAATGAAAAACTGTTTTTT. It is translated as CASSLQGGLNEKLFF. The gene calls are TRBV7-2 and TRBJ1-4, with a weak D call TRBD1 (5 bases). CDR1 is SGHTA, CDR2 FQGNSA, per germline. V lost 6 bases, J lost 4 bases, and 15 bases lay in between. CDR3 size: 15 residues.

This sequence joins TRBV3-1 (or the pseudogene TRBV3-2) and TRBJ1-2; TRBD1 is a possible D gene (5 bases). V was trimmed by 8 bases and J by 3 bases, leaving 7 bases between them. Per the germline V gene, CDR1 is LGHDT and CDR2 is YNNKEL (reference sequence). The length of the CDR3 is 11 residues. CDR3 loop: CASGGDYGYTF. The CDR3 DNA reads TGTGCCAGCGGGGGGGACTATGGCTACACCTTC.

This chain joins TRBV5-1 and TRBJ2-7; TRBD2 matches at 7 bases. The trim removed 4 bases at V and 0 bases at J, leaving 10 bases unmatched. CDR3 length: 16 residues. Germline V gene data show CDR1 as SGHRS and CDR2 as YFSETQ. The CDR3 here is CASSLTSGGSSYEQYF. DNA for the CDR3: TGCGCCAGCAGCCTGACGTCTGGCGGGAGCTCCTACGAGCAGTACTTC.

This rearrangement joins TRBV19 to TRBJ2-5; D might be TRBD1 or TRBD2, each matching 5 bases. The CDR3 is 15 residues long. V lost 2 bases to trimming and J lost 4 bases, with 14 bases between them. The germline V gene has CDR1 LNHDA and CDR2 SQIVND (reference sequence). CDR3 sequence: CASSIRGPSGETQYF. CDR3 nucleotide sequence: TGTGCCAGTAGTATACGGGGCCCCTCGGGAGAGACCCAGTACTTC.

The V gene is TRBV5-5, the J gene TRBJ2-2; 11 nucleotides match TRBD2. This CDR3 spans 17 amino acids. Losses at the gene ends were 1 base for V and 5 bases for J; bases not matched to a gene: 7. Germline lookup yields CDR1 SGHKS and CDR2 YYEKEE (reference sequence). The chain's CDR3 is CASSLFSGGARTGELFF. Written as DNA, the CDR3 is TGTGCCAGCAGCTTGTTTAGCGGGGGGGCCAGGACCGGGGAGCTGTTTTTT.

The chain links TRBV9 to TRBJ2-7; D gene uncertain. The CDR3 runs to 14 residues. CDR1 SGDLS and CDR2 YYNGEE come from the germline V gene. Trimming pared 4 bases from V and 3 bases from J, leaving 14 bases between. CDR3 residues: CASSPGITLYEQYF. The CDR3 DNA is TGTGCCAGCAGCCCCGGCATCACCCTCTACGAGCAGTACTTC.

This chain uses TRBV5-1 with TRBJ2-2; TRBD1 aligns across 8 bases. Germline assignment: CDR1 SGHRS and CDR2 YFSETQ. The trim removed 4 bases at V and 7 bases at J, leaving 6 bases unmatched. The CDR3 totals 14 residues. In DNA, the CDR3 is TGCGCCAGCAGCCCGGACAGGGAAAACGGGGAGCTGTTTTTT. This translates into CASSPDRENGELFF.

The CDR3 sequence is CASSPGTVLGYTF. CDR3 in DNA: TGCGCCAGCAGCCCTGGGACAGTTTTAGGCTACACCTTC. The chain carries TRBV4-1 and TRBJ1-2; 7 nucleotides match TRBD1. V gave up 4 bases and J gave up 8 bases; unmatched junction bases: 7. The CDR3 consists of 13 residues. Germline CDR1 MGHRA, CDR2 YSYEKL.

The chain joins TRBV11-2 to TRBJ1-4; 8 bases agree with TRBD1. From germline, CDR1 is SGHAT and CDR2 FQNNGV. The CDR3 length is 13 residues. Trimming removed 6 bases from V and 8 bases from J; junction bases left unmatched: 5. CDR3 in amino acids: CASRQGGKEKLFF. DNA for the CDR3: TGTGCCAGCAGACAGGGGGGGAAGGAAAAACTGTTTTTT.

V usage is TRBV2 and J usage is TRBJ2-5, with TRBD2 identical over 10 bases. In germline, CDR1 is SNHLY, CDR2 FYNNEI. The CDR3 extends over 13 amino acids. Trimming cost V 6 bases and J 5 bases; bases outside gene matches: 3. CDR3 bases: TGTGCCAGCAGAACGACTAGCGGGGAGACCCAGTACTTC. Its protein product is CASRTTSGETQYF.

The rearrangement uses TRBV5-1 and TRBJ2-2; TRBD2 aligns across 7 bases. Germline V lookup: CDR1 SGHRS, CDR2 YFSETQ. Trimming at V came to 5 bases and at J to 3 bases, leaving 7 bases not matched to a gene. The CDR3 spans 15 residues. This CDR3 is CASSLQGGDTGELFF. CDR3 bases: TGCGCCAGCAGTTTGCAGGGAGGGGACACCGGGGAGCTGTTTTTT.

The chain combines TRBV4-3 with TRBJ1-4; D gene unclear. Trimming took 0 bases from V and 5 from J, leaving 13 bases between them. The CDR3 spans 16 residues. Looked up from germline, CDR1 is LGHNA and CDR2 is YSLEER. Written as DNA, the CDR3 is TGCGCCAGCAGCCAAGACTATAACAGCAGGAATGAAAAACTGTTTTTT. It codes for CASSQDYNSRNEKLFF.

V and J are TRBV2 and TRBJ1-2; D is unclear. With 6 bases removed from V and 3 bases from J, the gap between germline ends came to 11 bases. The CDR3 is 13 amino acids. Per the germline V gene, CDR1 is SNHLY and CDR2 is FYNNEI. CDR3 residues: CASRRQVDYGYTF. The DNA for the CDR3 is TGTGCCAGCAGACGTCAGGTTGACTATGGCTACACCTTC. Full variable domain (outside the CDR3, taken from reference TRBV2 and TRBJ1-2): EPEVTQTPSHQVTQMGQEVILRCVPISNHLYFYWYRQILGQKVEFLVSFYNNEISEKSEIFDDQFSVERPDGSNFTLKIRSTKLEDSAMYFCASRRQVDYGYTFGSGTRLTVV.

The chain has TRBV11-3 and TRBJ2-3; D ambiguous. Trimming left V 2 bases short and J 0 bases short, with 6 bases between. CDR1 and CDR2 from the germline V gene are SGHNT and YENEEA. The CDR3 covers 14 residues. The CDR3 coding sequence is TGTGCCAGCAGCTTATTCCGCAGCACAGATACGCAGTATTTT. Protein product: CASSLFRSTDTQYF.

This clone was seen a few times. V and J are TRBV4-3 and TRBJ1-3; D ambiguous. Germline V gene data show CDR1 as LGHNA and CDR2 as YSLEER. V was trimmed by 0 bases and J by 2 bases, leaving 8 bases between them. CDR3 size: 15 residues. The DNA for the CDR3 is TGCGCCAGCAGCCAAGATGGGTTACCTGGAAACACCATATATTTT. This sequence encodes CASSQDGLPGNTIYF.

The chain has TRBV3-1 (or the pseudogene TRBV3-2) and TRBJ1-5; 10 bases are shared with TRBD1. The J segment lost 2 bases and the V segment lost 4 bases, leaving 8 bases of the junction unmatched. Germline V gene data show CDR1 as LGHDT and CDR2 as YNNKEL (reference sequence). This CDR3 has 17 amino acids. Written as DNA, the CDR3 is TGTGCCAGCAGCCCCATTCGGACAGGGGGTGGCAATCAGCCCCAGCATTTT. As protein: CASSPIRTGGGNQPQHF.

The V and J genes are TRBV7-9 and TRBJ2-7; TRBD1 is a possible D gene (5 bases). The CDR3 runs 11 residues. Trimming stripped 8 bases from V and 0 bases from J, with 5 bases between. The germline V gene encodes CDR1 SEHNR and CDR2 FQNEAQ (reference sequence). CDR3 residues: CASQGSYEQYF. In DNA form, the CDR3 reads TGTGCCAGCCAGGGCTCCTACGAGCAGTACTTC. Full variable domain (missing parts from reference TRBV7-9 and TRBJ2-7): DTGVSQNPRHKITKRGQNVTFRCDPISEHNRLYWYRQTLGQGPEFLTYFQNEAQLEKSRLLSDRFSAERPKGSFSTLEIQRTEQGDSAMYLCASQGSYEQYFGPGTRLTVT.

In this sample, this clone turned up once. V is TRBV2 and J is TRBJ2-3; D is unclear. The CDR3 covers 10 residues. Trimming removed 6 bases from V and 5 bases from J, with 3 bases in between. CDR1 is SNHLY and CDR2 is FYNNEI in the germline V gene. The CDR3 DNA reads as TGTGCCAGCAGACAAGATACGCAGTATTTT. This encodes CASRQDTQYF.

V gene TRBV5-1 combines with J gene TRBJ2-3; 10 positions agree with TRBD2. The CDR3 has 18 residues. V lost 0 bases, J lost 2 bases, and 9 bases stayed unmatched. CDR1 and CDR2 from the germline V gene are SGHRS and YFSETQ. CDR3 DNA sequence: TGCGCCAGCAGCTTGGATGTTCGGCTAGCGGGGGACACAGATACGCAGTATTTT. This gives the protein CASSLDVRLAGDTDTQYF. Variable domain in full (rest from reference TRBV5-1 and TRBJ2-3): KAGVTQTPRYLIKTRGQQVTLSCSPISGHRSVSWYQQTPGQGLQFLFEYFSETQRNKGNFPGRFSGRQFSNSRSEMNVSTLELGDSALYLCASSLDVRLAGDTDTQYFGPGTRLTVL.

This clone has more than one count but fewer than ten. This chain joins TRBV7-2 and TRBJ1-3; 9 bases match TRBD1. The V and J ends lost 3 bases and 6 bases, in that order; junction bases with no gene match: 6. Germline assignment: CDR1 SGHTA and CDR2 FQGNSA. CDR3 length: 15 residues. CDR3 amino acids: CASSLLTGGSNTIYF. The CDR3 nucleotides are TGTGCCAGCAGCTTGCTCACAGGGGGCTCAAACACCATATATTTT.

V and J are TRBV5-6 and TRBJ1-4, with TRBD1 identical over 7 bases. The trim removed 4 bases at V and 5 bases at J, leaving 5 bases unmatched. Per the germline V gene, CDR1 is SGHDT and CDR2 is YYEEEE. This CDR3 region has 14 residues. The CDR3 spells CASSPTGKNEKLFF. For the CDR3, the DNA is TGTGCCAGCAGCCCGACAGGGAAGAATGAAAAACTGTTTTTT.

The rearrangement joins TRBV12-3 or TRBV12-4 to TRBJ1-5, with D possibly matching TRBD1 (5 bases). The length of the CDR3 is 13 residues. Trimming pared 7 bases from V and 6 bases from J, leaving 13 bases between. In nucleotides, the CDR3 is TGTGCCAGCATTGGGGGGGTAGGTCAGCCCCAGCATTTT. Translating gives CASIGGVGQPQHF.

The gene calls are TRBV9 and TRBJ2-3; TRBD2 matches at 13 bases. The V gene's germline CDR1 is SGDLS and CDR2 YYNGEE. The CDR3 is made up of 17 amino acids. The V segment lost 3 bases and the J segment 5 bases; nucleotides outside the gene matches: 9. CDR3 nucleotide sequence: TGTGCCAGCAGCGCGACACTAGCGGGGGGGCCGAGAGATACGCAGTATTTT. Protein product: CASSATLAGGPRDTQYF.

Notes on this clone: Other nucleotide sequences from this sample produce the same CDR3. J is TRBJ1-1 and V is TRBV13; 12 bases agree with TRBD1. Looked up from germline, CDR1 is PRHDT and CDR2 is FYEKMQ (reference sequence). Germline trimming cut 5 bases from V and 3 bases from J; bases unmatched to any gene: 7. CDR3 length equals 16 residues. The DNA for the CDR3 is TGTGCCAGCAGCCCCCCGGGACAGGGGGCAGACACTGAAGCTTTCTTT. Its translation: CASSPPGQGADTEAFF.

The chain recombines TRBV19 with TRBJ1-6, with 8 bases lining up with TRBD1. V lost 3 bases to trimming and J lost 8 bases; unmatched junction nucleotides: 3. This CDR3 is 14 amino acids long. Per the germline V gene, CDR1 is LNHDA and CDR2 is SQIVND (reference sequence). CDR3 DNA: TGTGCCAGTAGTATCAGGGGGCGAGATTCACCCCTCCACTTT. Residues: CASSIRGRDSPLHF. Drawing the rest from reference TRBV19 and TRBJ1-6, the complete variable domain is DGGITQSPKYLFRKEGQNVTLSCEQNLNHDAMYWYRQDPGQGLRLIYYSQIVNDFQKGDIAEGYSVSREKKESFPLTVTSAQKNPTAFYLCASSIRGRDSPLHFGNGTRLTVT.